These 19 T cell receptor beta chains originate from one sample sequenced in a study of blood T cell repertoires in COVID-19. Only in-frame clones appear in the TCRdb table, and some are missing; sequencing was by immunoSEQ multiplex PCR. The repertoire holds fewer than 25,000 clones, with about 90% as singletons. The material sequenced was peripheral blood. These receptors came from a woman aged 80 or over with active COVID-19.

The rearrangement uses TRBV12-3 or TRBV12-4 and TRBJ1-2, with TRBD1 identical over 10 bases. The CDR3 is made up of 12 amino acids. Losses at the gene ends were 5 bases for V and 8 bases for J; bases not matched to a gene: 2. The CDR3 protein is CASSRDRGGYTF. As DNA, the CDR3 is TGTGCCAGCAGTAGGGACAGGGGCGGCTACACCTTC.

This clone has a single count. The rearrangement joins TRBV5-1 to TRBJ2-5; D is undetermined. The germline V gene has CDR1 SGHRS and CDR2 YFSETQ. The V and J ends lost 2 bases and 0 bases respectively, with 8 bases between them. The CDR3 covers 14 residues. The DNA for the CDR3 is TGCGCCAGCAGCTTAGGAGCGTACCAAGAGACCCAGTACTTC. Its translation is CASSLGAYQETQYF.

The chain uses TRBV6-2 or TRBV6-3 and TRBJ2-2, with D perhaps TRBD1 (5 bases). The CDR3 has 13 amino acids. V dropped 2 bases and J dropped 4 bases, with 5 bases sitting between them. Germline V gene sequence: CDR1 MNHEY, CDR2 SVGEGT. The CDR3 protein is CASSYRGTGELFF. The CDR3 DNA reads TGTGCCAGCAGTTACAGGGGCACCGGGGAGCTGTTTTTT.

The chain has TRBV19 and TRBJ1-2; tentative D call: TRBD1 (6 bases). Germline assignment: CDR1 LNHDA and CDR2 SQIVND (reference sequence). The CDR3 has 16 residues. Trimming left V 5 bases short and J 4 bases short, with 20 bases between. The CDR3 here is CASSERRATGVYGYTF. DNA of the CDR3: TGTGCCAGTAGTGAGCGCCGCGCGACAGGAGTCTATGGCTACACCTTC.

CDR3 loop: CASTDRGLGRSYNEQFF. The CDR3 nucleotides read TGTGCCAGTACCGACAGGGGGCTGGGACGCTCCTACAATGAGCAGTTCTTC. The chain carries TRBV19 and TRBJ2-1; 10 nucleotides match TRBD1. This CDR3 contains 17 residues. The ends lost 7 bases at V and 0 bases at J; junction bases unmatched: 9. Germline V gives CDR1 LNHDA, CDR2 SQIVND (reference sequence).

This chain links TRBV5-6 with TRBJ1-2; D remains ambiguous. The CDR3 sequence is 15 residues long. Germline values: CDR1 SGHDT, CDR2 YYEEEE. The germline V and J ends were trimmed by 5 bases and 4 bases, with 18 bases remaining between them. The CDR3 nucleotides read TGTGCCAGCAGTTCCAAAAAAAGAGGGCCCTATGGCTACACCTTC. It yields the protein CASSSKKRGPYGYTF.

V is TRBV27 and J is TRBJ1-2, with 9 bases aligning to TRBD1. Germline CDR1 and CDR2: MNHEY and SMNVEV (reference sequence). Trimming at V came to 3 bases and at J to 6 bases, leaving 2 bases not matched to a gene. CDR3 length: 13 amino acids. The CDR3 DNA follows: TGTGCCAGCAGTTTCGGGACAGGGAATGGCTACACCTTC. Residues: CASSFGTGNGYTF.

The genes are TRBV7-9 and TRBJ2-1; D is perhaps TRBD2 (5 bases). The CDR3 is 17 amino acids. CDR1 is SEHNR and CDR2 is FQNEAQ in the germline V gene (reference sequence). Between the trimmed V and J ends, which lost 2 bases and 0 bases, there was a span of 14 bases. The CDR3, as DNA: TGTGCCAGCAGCTTACCCATAGCGACCAGCTCCTACAATGAGCAGTTCTTC. Its translation is CASSLPIATSSYNEQFF. The entire variable domain, with the rest obtained from reference TRBV7-9 and TRBJ2-1, is as follows: DTGVSQNPRHKITKRGQNVTFRCDPISEHNRLYWYRQTLGQGPEFLTYFQNEAQLEKSRLLSDRFSAERPKGSFSTLEIQRTEQGDSAMYLCASSLPIATSSYNEQFFGPGTRLTVL.

V gene TRBV18 combines with J gene TRBJ1-3; 7 bases agree with TRBD1. V trimming: 3 bases; J trimming: 1 base; junction bases outside the gene matches: 12. Per germline, CDR1 KGHSH and CDR2 LQKENI. This CDR3 region has 18 residues. The CDR3, as DNA: TGTGCCAGCTCACCCATGACAGGGCGAGGGATTTCTGGAAACACCATATATTTT. Protein: CASSPMTGRGISGNTIYF.

The chain combines TRBV5-5 with TRBJ2-3; TRBD1 might be the D (5 bases). The CDR3 runs 15 residues. Trimming removed 0 bases at V and 2 bases at J, with 10 bases between. Germline CDR1 is SGHKS and CDR2 is YYEKEE (reference sequence). CDR3 DNA sequence: TGTGCCAGCAGCTTGGGCTGGGGCCTCACAGATACGCAGTATTTT. Translated: CASSLGWGLTDTQYF.

This chain connects TRBV21-1 to TRBJ1-2; no DNA check was done on the table's D call, TRBD1. TRBV21-1 is reported as a pseudogene. This CDR3 is 16 amino acids long. The CDR3 DNA reads as TGTGCCAGCAGCAAAGTAGGGACAGGACCCTACTATGGCTACACCTTC. Encoded protein: CASSKVGTGPYYGYTF.

The chain employs TRBV21-1 and TRBJ1-3. TRBV21-1 is given as a pseudogene. The CDR3 covers 17 residues. The CDR3: CASSRLGRSVSGNTIYF. CDR3 nucleotide sequence: TGTGCCAGCAGCAGGTTGGGGAGAAGTGTCTCTGGAAACACCATATATTTT.

The genes are TRBV5-4 and TRBJ2-2; the match to TRBD1 covers 11 bases. V shed 7 bases, J shed 7 bases, and the junction held 6 bases outside the gene matches. Looked up from germline, CDR1 is SGHNT and CDR2 is YYREEE (reference sequence). This CDR3 comprises 14 residues. The CDR3 bases are TGTGCCAGCCCGGGACAGGGGGGCATCGGGGAGCTGTTTTTT. Its protein product is CASPGQGGIGELFF.

The chain employs TRBV19 and TRBJ2-2; 7 bases line up with TRBD1. The CDR3 is made up of 15 amino acids. Germline loops: CDR1 LNHDA, CDR2 SQIVND (reference sequence). Unmatched junction bases numbered 4, after V lost 5 bases and J lost 1 base. The CDR3 sequence is CASSPRQGNTGELFF. CDR3 in DNA: TGTGCCAGTAGTCCCCGACAGGGGAACACCGGGGAGCTGTTTTTT.

This sequence joins TRBV6-5 and TRBJ1-4; maybe TRBD1 (6 bases). The germline V gene has CDR1 MNHEY and CDR2 SVGAGI. Between the trimmed V and J ends, which lost 6 bases and 4 bases, there was a span of 12 bases. The CDR3 extends over 14 amino acids. The DNA for the CDR3 is TGTGCCAGCAGCCAGGGGTTACTTAATGAAAAACTGTTTTTT. Its translation: CASSQGLLNEKLFF.

This chain uses TRBV5-1 with TRBJ2-7; D may be TRBD1 (6 bases). In germline, CDR1 is SGHRS, CDR2 YFSETQ. This CDR3 has 15 residues. V lost 0 bases, J lost 3 bases, and 13 bases lay in between. CDR3 in DNA: TGCGCCAGCAGCTTGGATGGGACAACATTCTACGAGCAGTACTTC. Its translation: CASSLDGTTFYEQYF.

The V gene is TRBV6-2 or TRBV6-3, the J gene TRBJ2-7; 8 bases line up with TRBD2. V shed 0 bases, J shed 0 bases, and the junction held 16 bases outside the gene matches. Per the germline V gene, CDR1 is MNHEY and CDR2 is SVGEGT. The CDR3 sequence is 20 residues long. CDR3 amino acids: CASSYSMRRAGGPRSYEQYF. The CDR3 DNA reads as TGTGCCAGCAGTTACTCGATGAGACGGGCGGGGGGCCCTCGCTCCTACGAGCAGTACTTC.

The chain is built from TRBV4-1 and TRBJ2-4; 10 bases match TRBD2. The germline CDR1 and CDR2 sequences are MGHRA and YSYEKL. The CDR3 runs 16 residues. J gave up 7 bases and V 0 bases, and 6 bases lay outside the gene matches. The CDR3 bases are TGCGCCAGCAGCCAAGAAGGCGCTAGCGGGGGTAACATTCAGTACTTC. Translation gives CASSQEGASGGNIQYF.

The chain links TRBV3-1 (or the pseudogene TRBV3-2) to TRBJ1-6; 9 bases match TRBD1. From germline, CDR1 is LGHDT and CDR2 YNNKEL (reference sequence). The CDR3 consists of 14 residues. With 6 bases clipped from V and 7 bases from J, the junction kept 4 bases outside the gene matches. The CDR3 here is CASSGQGRNSPLHF. CDR3 nucleotides: TGTGCCAGCAGTGGACAGGGGAGGAATTCACCCCTCCACTTT.